Listed below are T cell receptor beta chains from one sample, sequenced in a study of blood T cell repertoires in COVID-19. Data came from immunoSEQ multiplex PCR; TCRdb stores just in-frame clones and leaves some out. Of 200,000 or so clones in the sample, about 85% were seen once. The sequenced sample consisted of peripheral blood. The receptors were sampled from a man aged 65 to 79 with active or convalescent COVID-19. Both conserved end residues are part of each CDR3. The D gene is left open where the match is weak. Clone size is not always given. Where it is, it says once, few, many or a class for expanded clones.

v_call	clone_size	j_call	d_call	cdr3_nt	cdr3_aa
TRBV2	-	TRBJ1-2	TRBD1	TGTGCCAGCAGCGTGGACAGGGTGGTTGGCTACACCTTC	CASSVDRVVGYTF
TRBV9	-	TRBJ1-5	-	TGTGCCAGCAGCGTCGAGGGCGGACGCAATCAGCCCCAGCATTTT	CASSVEGGRNQPQHF
TRBV4-3	-	TRBJ1-1	TRBD1	TGCGCCAGCAGCCAACTAGGGGACAGTCCTAACACTGAAGCTTTCTTT	CASSQLGDSPNTEAFF
TRBV9	once	TRBJ2-3	TRBD2	TGTGCCAGCAGCGCGCGCCAACTAGCGGGGGCTGTGGCAGATACGCAGTATTTT	CASSARQLAGAVADTQYF
TRBV3-1/TRBV3-2	-	TRBJ1-5	TRBD1	TGTGCCAGCAGCCCGACAGGGTCGCGGCAGCCCCAGCATTTT	CASSPTGSRQPQHF
TRBV18	-	TRBJ2-7	TRBD1	TGTGCCAGCTCACCACCTCTAACAGGGGGCCGTCTCTACGAGCAGTACTTC	CASSPPLTGGRLYEQYF
TRBV5-1	-	TRBJ1-5	-	TGCGCCAGCAGCTTGGCGGGGAAGTACGATCAGCCCCAGCATTTT	CASSLAGKYDQPQHF
TRBV15	few	TRBJ1-2	TRBD1	TGTGCCACCCAAGGGACAGGGCCATATGGCTACACCTTC	CATQGTGPYGYTF
TRBV28	-	TRBJ1-4	TRBD1	TGTGCCGGAAGGGGGCTTTCCGGGAAACTGTTTTTT	CAGRGLSGKLFF
TRBV27	once	TRBJ1-6	-	TGTGCCAGCAGTCCATCCCCCGGGATTACGAGCTCCTATAATTCACCCCTCCACTTT	CASSPSPGITSSYNSPLHF
TRBV28	-	TRBJ1-2	-	TGTGCCAGCAGTTTACCTGACAGCGTCTATGGCTACACCTTC	CASSLPDSVYGYTF
TRBV20-1	-	TRBJ2-1	-	TGCAGTGCTAGTCTCCAGGTGAAGGAGCAGTTCTTC	CSASLQVKEQFF
TRBV27	-	TRBJ1-4	TRBD1	TGTGCCAGCAGTCGATCCTTTGGACAGGGGGGGGAAAAACTGTTTTTT	CASSRSFGQGGEKLFF
TRBV6-1	-	TRBJ1-1	TRBD1	TGTGCCAGCAGTGAGCAGCAGGGGGCACTGGGCACTGAAGCTTTCTTT	CASSEQQGALGTEAFF
TRBV3-1/TRBV3-2	-	TRBJ2-6	-	TGTGCCAGCAGCCGGACATCCAGGACAGCTGGGGCCAACGTCCTGACTTTC	CASSRTSRTAGANVLTF
TRBV5-1	-	TRBJ2-5	-	TGCGCCAGCAGCTTGGTCCAGGGTGTGGAAGAGACCCAGTACTTC	CASSLVQGVEETQYF
TRBV3-1/TRBV3-2	-	TRBJ1-4	-	TGTGCCAGCAGCCACAGGGTTAATGAAAAACTGTTTTTT	CASSHRVNEKLFF
TRBV11-2	-	TRBJ2-6	TRBD2	TGTGCCAGCAGCTTAGCTAGCGGGACGTCTGGGGCCAACGTCCTGACTTTC	CASSLASGTSGANVLTF
TRBV11-2	-	TRBJ2-2	-	TGTGCCAGCAGCTTAGGTGGGAGGAGGGAGCTGTTTTTT	CASSLGGRRELFF
TRBV24-1	once	TRBJ2-5	-	TGTGCCACCTCTTCGGCAGGGACCCAGTACTTC	CATSSAGTQYF
TRBV6-5	-	TRBJ1-3	TRBD1	TGTGCCAGCAGTTACGAGGGGGCGAGTGGAAACACCATATATTTT	CASSYEGASGNTIYF
TRBV7-9	-	TRBJ1-1	-	TGTGCCAGCAGCTCATTGCTCGGTACTGAAGCTTTCTTT	CASSSLLGTEAFF
TRBV6-4	-	TRBJ1-2	TRBD1	TGTGCCAGCAGACCCTCGGGCGGGGGACAGGGCAACTATGGCTACACCTTC	CASRPSGGGQGNYGYTF
TRBV19	-	TRBJ2-2	-	TGTGCCAGTAGCCCTCAGGGGGGCAACACCGGGGAGCTGTTTTTT	CASSPQGGNTGELFF
TRBV4-1	-	TRBJ2-7	-	TGCGCCAGCAGCCAAGGTCTCACAGGGCTCTACGAGCAGTACTTC	CASSQGLTGLYEQYF
TRBV9	-	TRBJ1-4	-	TGTGCCAGCAGCGTAGGGGGCGCAACTAATGAAAAACTGTTTTTT	CASSVGGATNEKLFF
TRBV3-1/TRBV3-2	-	TRBJ1-5	-	TGTGCCAGCAGCCAAGACAGGGAGGGGCAGCCCCAGCATTTT	CASSQDREGQPQHF
TRBV19	once	TRBJ1-5	TRBD1	TGTGCCAGTAAGAGGGGGCCGAATCAGCCCCAGCATTTT	CASKRGPNQPQHF
TRBV19	-	TRBJ1-6	-	TGTGCCAGTAGTATAGAGTTCGGGGGTGGTTCACCCCTCCACTTT	CASSIEFGGGSPLHF
TRBV27	few	TRBJ2-2	TRBD2	TGTGCCAGCAGTGGGACTAGCGGGCACACCGGGGAGCTGTTTTTT	CASSGTSGHTGELFF
TRBV7-2	-	TRBJ2-5	-	TGTGCCAGCAGCCCCAGGCGGGGTATCGCTCAGAAAGAGACCCAGTACTTC	CASSPRRGIAQKETQYF
TRBV30	-	TRBJ2-7	-	TGTGCCTGGATGAATAGCTACGAGCAGTACTTC	CAWMNSYEQYF
TRBV7-2	-	TRBJ1-4	-	TGTGCCAGCAGCCCAAGAGCCTCAGGAAAACTGTTTTTT	CASSPRASGKLFF
TRBV4-1	-	TRBJ2-7	TRBD1	TGCGCCAGCAGCCAAGTGGACAGGGGTTACGAGCAGTACTTC	CASSQVDRGYEQYF
TRBV6-5	-	TRBJ1-4	-	TGTGCCAGCAGCCCCAGTGCAACTAATGAAAAACTGTTTTTT	CASSPSATNEKLFF